This TCR beta chain was retrieved from a study of shared clonotypes between healthy human individuals. On this clone itself: The antigen is undetermined.

Germline CDR1 and CDR2: SGDLS and YYNGEE. The V gene lost 0 bases and the J gene lost 0 bases, with 7 bases spanning the gap. The CDR3 contains 14 residues. Study-wide results and limits: Naive subsets tended to show greater estimated richness than memory subsets.

Running of the assay took place at deep level. The sorted-subset replicate PCRs were given about 210 ng DNA, which is approximately 30,000 T cell genomes. Clones were read by immunoSEQ multiplex PCR, and TCRdb kept only the in-frame ones, dropping some. This sample has around 1.4 million clones; 98% occur once, and the top ten carry under 0.45%. J is TRBJ2-7 and V is TRBV9; D is unclear. The specimen sequenced was naive CD4+ T cells sorted from blood. As to subset: CD45RA+ positively selected. This sequence was found in a man younger than 40 in good health. This CDR3 is CASSVVPTSYEQYF. The CDR3 coding sequence is TGTGCCAGCAGCGTAGTACCCACCTCCTACGAGCAGTACTTC.